A selection of T cell receptor beta chains follows, all from one sample in a study of blood T cell repertoires in COVID-19. Sequenced by immunoSEQ multiplex PCR; TCRdb stores in-frame clones only, minus some. The sample has 180,000 or so clones; 80% to 90% are singletons. The sequenced material came from peripheral blood. The receptors derive from a young man with active or convalescent COVID-19. CDR3s include the opening cysteine and the closing phenylalanine or tryptophan. Each record gives: clone size, V gene, D gene, J gene, CDR3 DNA, CDR3 protein. The D gene is left open where the match is weak. Not all rows give a size; the values are once, few, many and, for expanded clones, a class.

abundance: -
v_gene: TRBV27
d_gene: TRBD2
j_gene: TRBJ2-3
CDR3nt: TGTGCCAGCAGTGTAACCGGGACTAGGGCAGATACGCAGTATTTT
CDR3aa: CASSVTGTRADTQYF

abundance: -
v_gene: TRBV12-3/TRBV12-4
d_gene: -
j_gene: TRBJ1-2
CDR3nt: TGTGCCAGCAGCTTCAGGGTATCCGATGGCTACACCTTC
CDR3aa: CASSFRVSDGYTF

abundance: -
v_gene: TRBV11-2
d_gene: -
j_gene: TRBJ1-2
CDR3nt: TGTGCCAGCAGCTTAGGGGGCGGTGATGGCTACACCTTC
CDR3aa: CASSLGGGDGYTF

abundance: -
v_gene: TRBV7-6
d_gene: -
j_gene: TRBJ2-2
CDR3nt: TGTGCCAGCAGCTTAATCCGGGGTCAGGAACGTATAGGAGCCGAGTATACCGGGGAGCTGTTTTTT
CDR3aa: CASSLIRGQERIGAEYTGELFF

abundance: -
v_gene: TRBV10-2
d_gene: -
j_gene: TRBJ2-2
CDR3nt: TGCGCCAGCATTGACCCAGGGGCCCCGGGGACCGGGGAGCTGTTTTTT
CDR3aa: CASIDPGAPGTGELFF

abundance: -
v_gene: TRBV7-9
d_gene: -
j_gene: TRBJ2-6
CDR3nt: TGTGCCAGCAGCTCTATATACTCTGGGGCCAACGTCCTGACTTTC
CDR3aa: CASSSIYSGANVLTF

abundance: once
v_gene: TRBV7-8
d_gene: -
j_gene: TRBJ2-1
CDR3nt: TGTGCCAGCAGCTTAGTGTCAGGGGTTAACAATGAGCAGTTCTTC
CDR3aa: CASSLVSGVNNEQFF

abundance: -
v_gene: TRBV3-1/TRBV3-2
d_gene: -
j_gene: TRBJ2-2
CDR3nt: TGTGCCAGCTCCCTTAGCTTGACAGAACCTGTGAACACCGGGGAGCTGTTTTTT
CDR3aa: CASSLSLTEPVNTGELFF

abundance: -
v_gene: TRBV19
d_gene: -
j_gene: TRBJ2-7
CDR3nt: TGTGCCAGTAGTACAGCGACAGGCAACTACGAGCAGTACTTC
CDR3aa: CASSTATGNYEQYF

abundance: -
v_gene: TRBV7-3
d_gene: TRBD2
j_gene: TRBJ2-1
CDR3nt: TGTGCCAGCAGCCCCCAAGGGAGCGGGAGAGGCAATGAGCAGTTCTTC
CDR3aa: CASSPQGSGRGNEQFF

abundance: -
v_gene: TRBV2
d_gene: -
j_gene: TRBJ1-1
CDR3nt: TGTGCCAGCCCCGAGGGAGGGTCCACTGAAGCTTTCTTT
CDR3aa: CASPEGGSTEAFF

abundance: -
v_gene: TRBV6-5
d_gene: -
j_gene: TRBJ1-2
CDR3nt: TGTGCCAGCAGTTCTCGGACCCAGGGGTCTGGCTACACCTTC
CDR3aa: CASSSRTQGSGYTF

abundance: -
v_gene: TRBV3-1/TRBV3-2
d_gene: TRBD2
j_gene: TRBJ2-2
CDR3nt: TGTGCCAGCAGCCAAGGGCCTAGCGGGCTCAGAGCGGGCACCGGGGAGCTGTTTTTT
CDR3aa: CASSQGPSGLRAGTGELFF

abundance: -
v_gene: TRBV27
d_gene: -
j_gene: TRBJ1-1
CDR3nt: TGTGCCACCGCCCTCCTCGGGGGTGAAGCTTTCTTT
CDR3aa: CATALLGGEAFF

abundance: few
v_gene: TRBV11-3
d_gene: TRBD2
j_gene: TRBJ2-1
CDR3nt: TGTGCCAGCAGCTTAGAACTAGCGGGTTCTAAGGTTAATGAGCAGTTCTTC
CDR3aa: CASSLELAGSKVNEQFF

abundance: -
v_gene: TRBV24-1
d_gene: -
j_gene: TRBJ1-1
CDR3nt: TGTGCCACCAGTGACTCTCAGGGTCGGAACACTGAAGCTTTCTTT
CDR3aa: CATSDSQGRNTEAFF

abundance: -
v_gene: TRBV6-5
d_gene: TRBD1
j_gene: TRBJ2-5
CDR3nt: TGTGCCACCAAACAATGGACAGGGGAAGAGACCCAGTACTTC
CDR3aa: CATKQWTGEETQYF

abundance: once
v_gene: TRBV9
d_gene: -
j_gene: TRBJ2-1
CDR3nt: TGTGCCAGCAGCGTAGCGTGGGCCCCGTACAATGAGCAGTTCTTC
CDR3aa: CASSVAWAPYNEQFF

abundance: -
v_gene: TRBV6-6
d_gene: -
j_gene: TRBJ2-2
CDR3nt: TGTGCCAGCAGTTACGTGGTGTTCAGATCCGGGGAGCTGTTTTTT
CDR3aa: CASSYVVFRSGELFF

abundance: -
v_gene: TRBV13
d_gene: -
j_gene: TRBJ2-7
CDR3nt: TGTGCCAGCAGCCCCGCGGACAGTCCCTACGAGCAGTACTTC
CDR3aa: CASSPADSPYEQYF

abundance: -
v_gene: TRBV7-2
d_gene: TRBD1
j_gene: TRBJ2-1
CDR3nt: TGTGCCAGCAGCCCACGGGACAGGGTTGGGAATGAGCAGTTCTTC
CDR3aa: CASSPRDRVGNEQFF

abundance: -
v_gene: TRBV27
d_gene: TRBD1
j_gene: TRBJ1-2
CDR3nt: TGTGCCAGCAGTTTATCCCCAGGGGGTGAGGGCTACACCTTC
CDR3aa: CASSLSPGGEGYTF

abundance: -
v_gene: TRBV28
d_gene: -
j_gene: TRBJ2-3
CDR3nt: TGTGCCAGCAGTTTGGAGGGAGGTGGTACAGATACGCAGTATTTT
CDR3aa: CASSLEGGGTDTQYF

abundance: -
v_gene: TRBV24-1
d_gene: -
j_gene: TRBJ2-1
CDR3nt: TGTGCCACCAGTGAGCCGGCGCCAGGGGGACTCGATGAGCAGTTCTTC
CDR3aa: CATSEPAPGGLDEQFF

abundance: few
v_gene: TRBV2
d_gene: -
j_gene: TRBJ1-1
CDR3nt: TGTGCCAGCAGTGACAGGGGCTCTTGGAACACTGAAGCTTTCTTT
CDR3aa: CASSDRGSWNTEAFF

abundance: -
v_gene: TRBV12-5
d_gene: TRBD1
j_gene: TRBJ2-1
CDR3nt: TGTGCTAGTGCCGGGACAGGGCCCTACAATGAGCAGTTCTTC
CDR3aa: CASAGTGPYNEQFF

abundance: -
v_gene: TRBV27
d_gene: TRBD1
j_gene: TRBJ1-6
CDR3nt: TGTGCCAGCAGTTTCGTTCGACAGGGGGTACGTTCACCCCTCCACTTT
CDR3aa: CASSFVRQGVRSPLHF

abundance: -
v_gene: TRBV3-1/TRBV3-2
d_gene: -
j_gene: TRBJ2-3
CDR3nt: TGTGCCAGCAGCCTGGTCGGTAGCGGCATCAGCACAGATACGCAGTATTTT
CDR3aa: CASSLVGSGISTDTQYF

abundance: -
v_gene: TRBV2
d_gene: -
j_gene: TRBJ1-3
CDR3nt: TGTGCCAGCATCGGTGGAAACACCATATATTTT
CDR3aa: CASIGGNTIYF

abundance: -
v_gene: TRBV6-5
d_gene: TRBD1
j_gene: TRBJ1-1
CDR3nt: TGTGCCAGCAGTTACTCGAGGACAGGGGTGATCACTGAAGCTTTCTTT
CDR3aa: CASSYSRTGVITEAFF

abundance: -
v_gene: TRBV27
d_gene: -
j_gene: TRBJ1-5
CDR3nt: TGTGCCAGCAGTTTATTGGGCTTCAATCAGCCCCAGCATTTT
CDR3aa: CASSLLGFNQPQHF

abundance: -
v_gene: TRBV27
d_gene: TRBD2
j_gene: TRBJ2-2
CDR3nt: TGTGCCAGCAGTCTGACCTCCGGGACTAGGTTCGGGGAGCTGTTTTTT
CDR3aa: CASSLTSGTRFGELFF

abundance: -
v_gene: TRBV9
d_gene: -
j_gene: TRBJ2-5
CDR3nt: TGTGCCAGCAGCGTAGAAATCAGGGAACGGCGCGAGACCCAGTACTTC
CDR3aa: CASSVEIRERRETQYF

abundance: once
v_gene: TRBV7-6
d_gene: -
j_gene: TRBJ2-2
CDR3nt: TGTGCCAGCAGCTCTTCCGGGGGCACCGGGGAGCTGTTTTTT
CDR3aa: CASSSSGGTGELFF

abundance: -
v_gene: TRBV24-1
d_gene: TRBD1
j_gene: TRBJ2-1
CDR3nt: TGTGCCACCTCCGGGACAGGGGTTCCCAATGAGCAGTTCTTC
CDR3aa: CATSGTGVPNEQFF

abundance: -
v_gene: TRBV27
d_gene: -
j_gene: TRBJ1-6
CDR3nt: TGTGCCAGCAGTTTCGGCGGAGTTAATTCACCCCTCCACTTT
CDR3aa: CASSFGGVNSPLHF

abundance: -
v_gene: TRBV6-2/TRBV6-3
d_gene: -
j_gene: TRBJ2-7
CDR3nt: TGTGCCAGCAGTTACTCCCCGACTAGTCCCTACGAGCAGTACTTC
CDR3aa: CASSYSPTSPYEQYF

abundance: -
v_gene: TRBV6-4
d_gene: TRBD2
j_gene: TRBJ2-1
CDR3nt: TGTGCCAGCAGTGACGACAAGCGGGGCTCCTACAATGAGCAGTTCTTC
CDR3aa: CASSDDKRGSYNEQFF

abundance: once
v_gene: TRBV5-1
d_gene: -
j_gene: TRBJ1-2
CDR3nt: TGCGCCAGCAGCCCGCAAAACTTAAACAGGGAAGGTACCTATGGCTACACCTTC
CDR3aa: CASSPQNLNREGTYGYTF

abundance: -
v_gene: TRBV6-5
d_gene: -
j_gene: TRBJ1-6
CDR3nt: TGTGCCAGCAGTCGGGGGATTTTACAGAATTCACCCCTCCACTTT
CDR3aa: CASSRGILQNSPLHF

abundance: -
v_gene: TRBV4-2
d_gene: -
j_gene: TRBJ2-3
CDR3nt: TGTGCCAGCAGCCAAGAACTAGCCGGTGTAGCCACAGATACGCAGTATTTT
CDR3aa: CASSQELAGVATDTQYF

abundance: -
v_gene: TRBV14
d_gene: TRBD1
j_gene: TRBJ2-7
CDR3nt: TGTGCCAGCAGCCAAGAAAGACAGGGCCCTTACTACGAGCAGTACTTC
CDR3aa: CASSQERQGPYYEQYF

abundance: -
v_gene: TRBV7-3
d_gene: -
j_gene: TRBJ2-1
CDR3nt: TGTGCCAGCAGTTTTAGCGTAAGCTCCTACAATGAGCAGTTCTTC
CDR3aa: CASSFSVSSYNEQFF

abundance: once
v_gene: TRBV20-1
d_gene: -
j_gene: TRBJ1-2
CDR3nt: TGCAGTGCTAGGTCACTCTATGGCTACACCTTC
CDR3aa: CSARSLYGYTF